The 5 T cell receptor beta chains presented below share a single source sample, sequenced in a study of OX40 agonist ivuxolimab in advanced cancers. Clones were read by immunoSEQ multiplex PCR, and TCRdb kept only the in-frame ones, dropping some. The data hold approximately 82,000 clones, with just under 95% observed a single time. The starting material was CD4+ or CD8+ T cells sorted from blood, obtained in a trial of the OX40 agonist ivuxolimab. The receptors were gathered from an adult with an advanced solid tumor such as melanoma, head and neck, liver or kidney cancer.

The J gene is TRBJ1-1, the V gene TRBV5-5, with D maybe TRBD1 (5 bases). Trimming stripped 0 bases from V and 6 bases from J, with 15 bases between. The length of the CDR3 is 15 residues. Germline V gene data show CDR1 as SGHKS and CDR2 as YYEKEE (reference sequence). CDR3 coding DNA: TGTGCCAGCAGCTTGGAAGTCCGGGGGTGGGCTGAAGCTTTCTTT. It translates to CASSLEVRGWAEAFF.

CDR3 nucleotide sequence: TGTGCCAGCAGTTTGAGGGACCTTTCCACAGATACGCAGTATTTT. Protein sequence: CASSLRDLSTDTQYF. The chain recombines TRBV27 with TRBJ2-3; tentatively, D is TRBD1 or TRBD2 (5 bases each). The CDR3 length is 15 residues. The germline gives CDR1 MNHEY, CDR2 SMNVEV (reference sequence). V lost 3 bases and J lost 2, with 12 bases in between.

The J gene is TRBJ1-4, the V gene TRBV18, with a tentative D call TRBD1 (6 bases). Germline lookup yields CDR1 KGHSH and CDR2 LQKENI. There are 16 residues in the CDR3. Trimming pared 2 bases from V and 2 bases from J, leaving 12 bases between. As DNA, the CDR3 is TGTGCCAGCTCACCAGGGGGCTGGGGCACTAATGAAAAACTGTTTTTT. Translated, it gives CASSPGGWGTNEKLFF.

The V gene is TRBV27, the J gene TRBJ1-6; weak D call: TRBD1 (5 bases). The CDR3 has 18 amino acids. Trimming removed 2 bases from V and 5 bases from J, with 19 bases in between. Germline CDR1 MNHEY, CDR2 SMNVEV (reference sequence). DNA for the CDR3: TGTGCCAGCAGTTTAAAATCGAGGGCGGGAGGGGATAATTCACCCCTCCACTTT. Amino acid sequence: CASSLKSRAGGDNSPLHF.

The CDR3 protein is CASSLNRNTDTQYF. In DNA, the CDR3 is TGTGCCAGCAGCTTAAACAGAAACACAGATACGCAGTATTTT. The chain carries TRBV7-9 and TRBJ2-3; D is unclear. Germline V lookup: CDR1 SEHNR, CDR2 FQNEAQ (reference sequence). The CDR3 spans 14 residues. The V and J ends lost 2 bases and 2 bases respectively, with 8 bases between them. Full variable domain (missing parts from reference TRBV7-9 and TRBJ2-3): DTGVSQNPRHKITKRGQNVTFRCDPISEHNRLYWYRQTLGQGPEFLTYFQNEAQLEKSRLLSDRFSAERPKGSFSTLEIQRTEQGDSAMYLCASSLNRNTDTQYFGPGTRLTVL.